This is a list of T cell receptor beta chains from one sample in a study of T cells after somatic rescue of genetic block. Profiling relied on immunoSEQ multiplex PCR, and the TCRdb table lists in-frame clones only, not all of them. This sample has approximately 110,000 clones, with about nine tenths found just once. Specimen: peripheral blood mononuclear cells (PBMCs). The receptors stem from a woman under 30. Both conserved end residues are part of each CDR3. The D gene is left open where the match is weak. The listing skips clone size in some rows; elsewhere it reads once, few, many or a size class.

clone size,J gene,D gene,V gene,CDR3 DNA,CDR3 protein
.,TRBJ2-5,TRBD1,TRBV29-1,TGCAGCGTTGAAGATTCGGGACAGGGGGCGCGGGAGACCCAGTACTTC,CSVEDSGQGARETQYF
.,TRBJ2-7,TRBD1,TRBV7-8,TGTGCCAGCAGCACCCTGACAGGGGCCGGCGAGCAGTACTTC,CASSTLTGAGEQYF
.,TRBJ1-5,TRBD1,TRBV4-2,TGTGCCAGCAGCCGGGACAGGCTTAACAATCAGCCCCAGCATTTT,CASSRDRLNNQPQHF
.,TRBJ1-5,.,TRBV4-3,TGCGCCAGCAGCCACATCTCTCGGGGGCCTCGCTCGTCCCAGCATTTT,CASSHISRGPRSSQHF
.,TRBJ2-7,.,TRBV6-5,TGTGCCACCGAGGACATGCACGAGCAGTACTTC,CATEDMHEQYF
.,TRBJ2-5,TRBD1,TRBV11-2,TGTGCCAGCAGCTCAGGACAGGGGGGTCGAGAGACCCAGTACTTC,CASSSGQGGRETQYF
.,TRBJ1-6,.,TRBV11-1,TGTGCCAGCAGCTATGCGAGGGATTCACCCCTCCACTTT,CASSYARDSPLHF
once,TRBJ2-1,.,TRBV6-5,TGTGCCAGCAGGGAAAGCTCCTACAATGAGCAGTTCTTC,CASRESSYNEQFF
.,TRBJ2-3,TRBD2,TRBV7-8,TGTGCCAGCAGCATGCGGGACTACCCTCGCACAGATACGCAGTATTTT,CASSMRDYPRTDTQYF
.,TRBJ2-7,.,TRBV9,TGTGCCAGCAGCGGGGACAACTCCTACGAGCAGTACTTC,CASSGDNSYEQYF
.,TRBJ1-4,.,TRBV30,TGTGCCTGGAGTCAGGGGATCGAAAAACTGTTTTTT,CAWSQGIEKLFF
.,TRBJ2-7,.,TRBV7-2,TGTGCCAGCAGCTTAGGGGGCTTGGGCCTTCCTTCCTACGAGCAGTACTTC,CASSLGGLGLPSYEQYF
.,TRBJ1-1,TRBD1,TRBV25-1,TGTGTCAGCAGTGCCCCACCGGGACAGGGATTTGGTGCTTTCTTT,CVSSAPPGQGFGAFF
once,TRBJ1-5,TRBD1,TRBV18,TGTGCCAGCTCACTGGGACAGGGAGAACAGCCCCAGCATTTT,CASSLGQGEQPQHF
.,TRBJ1-1,.,TRBV27,TGTGCCAGCAGTCTCCGGACGGGGAGAGACACTGAAGCTTTCTTT,CASSLRTGRDTEAFF
.,TRBJ2-5,.,TRBV9,TGTGCCAGCAGCGTATCCCCCGGAAGGTTCGGCCCGGAGACCCAGTACTTC,CASSVSPGRFGPETQYF
.,TRBJ1-5,.,TRBV5-8,TGTGCCAGCAGCTTGGGGGGAGGTCAGCCCCAGCATTTT,CASSLGGGQPQHF
.,TRBJ2-2,.,TRBV30,TGTGCCTGTGAGGGAACCGGGGAGCTGTTTTTT,CACEGTGELFF
.,TRBJ2-5,TRBD1,TRBV6-5,TGTGCCAGCAGTTCCCCGACAGGGATGAACCAAGAGACCCAGTACTTC,CASSSPTGMNQETQYF
.,TRBJ1-3,.,TRBV19,TGTGCCAGTAGTATCAGTGCTATCTCTGGAAACACCATATATTTT,CASSISAISGNTIYF
.,TRBJ2-3,TRBD2,TRBV10-3,TGTGCCATCAGTGACCCCGGGGGCTCGACTAGCGGGGGGACAGATACGCAGTATTTT,CAISDPGGSTSGGTDTQYF
.,TRBJ1-3,.,TRBV6-5,TGTGCCAGCTCCGTTAGGCCGGAAGGAAACACCATATATTTT,CASSVRPEGNTIYF
.,TRBJ1-4,.,TRBV7-9,TGTGCCAGCAGCTTGGTGACTAATGAAAAACTGTTTTTT,CASSLVTNEKLFF
.,TRBJ1-5,TRBD1,TRBV30,TGTGCCTGGAGTCGGGACAGGGGAAGCAATCAGCCCCAGCATTTT,CAWSRDRGSNQPQHF
.,TRBJ1-4,.,TRBV30,TGTGCCTGGAGTCCCCGGGCTAATGAAAAACTGTTTTTT,CAWSPRANEKLFF
.,TRBJ2-5,TRBD2,TRBV4-3,TGCGCCAGCAGCCTGGGGAGCGGGGGGGCGGAGACCCAGTACTTC,CASSLGSGGAETQYF
few,TRBJ1-5,.,TRBV19,TGTGCCAGTAGTATTGGTCAGCTTAGCAATCAGCCCCAGCATTTT,CASSIGQLSNQPQHF
.,TRBJ1-2,.,TRBV29-1,TGCAGCGTTGATGTGGTCTATGGCTACACCTTC,CSVDVVYGYTF
few,TRBJ1-1,TRBD1,TRBV30,TGTGCCCTATCAGGGGGTCAGAACACTGAAGCTTTCTTT,CALSGGQNTEAFF
.,TRBJ2-7,TRBD1,TRBV7-9,TGTGCCAGCAGTGTCGGGACAGGGAACGAGCAGTACTTC,CASSVGTGNEQYF
few,TRBJ1-4,.,TRBV20-1,TGCAGTGCTAGAGTTAATGAAAAACTGTTTTTT,CSARVNEKLFF
.,TRBJ2-7,TRBD1,TRBV27,TGTGCCAGCAGTTTTGCCCGCCTACAGGGGGACGAGCAGTACTTC,CASSFARLQGDEQYF
.,TRBJ1-6,TRBD1,TRBV18,TGTGCCAGCTCCCCGACAGGGGGAGCAGGGTCACCCCTCCACTTT,CASSPTGGAGSPLHF
.,TRBJ1-1,TRBD1,TRBV7-2,TGTGCCAGCAGCCCCCAAGGACAGGGGACGAACACTGAAGCTTTCTTT,CASSPQGQGTNTEAFF
.,TRBJ2-7,.,TRBV4-1,TGCGCCAGCAGCCGGTCCTTCGACTACGAGCAGTACTTC,CASSRSFDYEQYF
.,TRBJ2-3,.,TRBV14,TGTGCCAGCAGCCAAGTAGTACACGGCACAGATACGCAGTATTTT,CASSQVVHGTDTQYF